The 8 T cell receptor beta chains below come from one sample, sequenced in a study of Graves' ophthalmopathy and Graves' hyperthyroidism. RNA transcripts provided the template for amplifying TCR beta CDR3 regions. A first-round RT-PCR used HTBI primers, followed by a second-round multiplex PCR. TCRdb reanalysed the multiplex PCR reads using MiXCR and keeps one entry per CDR3 protein. There are approximately 700,000 distinct CDR3 sequences in the sample; 40% occur only once, and approximately 43% lies in the top ten. Source material: peripheral blood. These receptors originate from an adult man with Graves' ophthalmopathy.

This clonotype was picked up many times. V usage is TRBV7-9 and J usage is TRBJ1-2; 7 bases align to TRBD1. V lost 5 bases, J lost 3 bases, and 9 bases stayed unmatched. Germline values: CDR1 SEHNR, CDR2 FQNEAQ (reference sequence). CDR3 length equals 15 residues. The CDR3 here is CASSEKDRVHYGYTF. The CDR3 DNA follows: TGTGCCAGCAGCGAGAAAGACAGGGTCCACTATGGCTACACCTTC.

This clonotype was found a few times. This chain connects TRBV20-1 to TRBJ2-7; the match to TRBD2 covers 10 bases. CDR3 length: 14 residues. The ends lost 7 bases at V and 12 bases at J; junction bases unmatched: 18. The germline gives CDR1 DFQATT, CDR2 SNEGSKA (reference sequence). CDR3 region: CSVRGRAGGPSRYF. DNA for the CDR3: TGCAGTGTCAGAGGTCGAGCGGGAGGGCCTAGTCGGTACTTC.

The chain couples TRBV19 to TRBJ2-5, with 12 bases matching TRBD2. In germline, CDR1 is LNHDA, CDR2 SQIVND (reference sequence). CDR3 length: 17 residues. The CDR3 sequence is CVTTTRTSGETQETQYF. The CDR3, as DNA: TGTGTCACAACAACCAGGACTAGCGGGGAAACCCAAGAGACCCAGTACTTC.

This clonotype occurred many times. This sequence joins TRBV15 and TRBJ2-5, with 7 positions matching TRBD1. Germline CDR1 and CDR2: LNHNV and YYDKDF (reference sequence). Germline trimming cut 2 bases from V and 5 bases from J; bases unmatched to any gene: 2. This CDR3 spans 13 amino acids. The chain's CDR3 is CATSRYRGETQYF. The CDR3 bases are TGTGCCACCAGCAGATACAGGGGTGAGACCCAGTACTTC.

The rearrangement uses TRBV10-2 and TRBJ1-6; 10 bases agree with TRBD1. The trim removed 6 bases at V and 5 bases at J, leaving 4 bases unmatched. This CDR3 has 15 amino acids. Germline values: CDR1 WSHSY, CDR2 SAAADI. Here the CDR3 reads CASRGTGVNNSPLHF. The CDR3, as DNA: TGCGCCAGCAGAGGGACAGGGGTGAATAATTCACCCCTCCACTTT.

This sequence joins TRBV7-2 and TRBJ2-5; 11 bases are shared with TRBD2. Germline CDR1 and CDR2: SGHTA and FQGNSA. The V gene end was trimmed by 5 bases and the J gene end by 3 bases; junction bases not matched to a gene: 5. The CDR3 loop spans 15 amino acids. The CDR3 nucleotides read TGTGCCAGCAGCCTAATGACTAGCGGGAAAGAGACCCAGTACTTC. Amino acid sequence: CASSLMTSGKETQYF.

This rearrangement joins TRBV2 to TRBJ1-2; possibly TRBD1 for D (5 bases). CDR3 size: 16 residues. The V gene lost 9 bases and the J gene lost 5 bases, with 25 bases spanning the gap. Germline values: CDR1 SNHLY, CDR2 FYNNEI. CDR3 region: CARSSRPRAGPYGYTF. The CDR3 nucleotides read TGTGCCAGGAGTTCGCGTCCACGGGCAGGGCCATATGGCTACACCTTC.

This clonotype has just one count. One end of the junction varies from germline; a read error may be responsible. This chain joins TRBV2 and TRBJ1-2; tentatively, D is TRBD1 (6 bases). The germline V gene encodes CDR1 SNHLY and CDR2 FYNNEI. This CDR3 contains 14 residues. This CDR3 is CASSEDRVRYGYIF. CDR3 nucleotides: TGTGCCAGCAGTGAAGACAGGGTTCGTTATGGCTACATCTTC.